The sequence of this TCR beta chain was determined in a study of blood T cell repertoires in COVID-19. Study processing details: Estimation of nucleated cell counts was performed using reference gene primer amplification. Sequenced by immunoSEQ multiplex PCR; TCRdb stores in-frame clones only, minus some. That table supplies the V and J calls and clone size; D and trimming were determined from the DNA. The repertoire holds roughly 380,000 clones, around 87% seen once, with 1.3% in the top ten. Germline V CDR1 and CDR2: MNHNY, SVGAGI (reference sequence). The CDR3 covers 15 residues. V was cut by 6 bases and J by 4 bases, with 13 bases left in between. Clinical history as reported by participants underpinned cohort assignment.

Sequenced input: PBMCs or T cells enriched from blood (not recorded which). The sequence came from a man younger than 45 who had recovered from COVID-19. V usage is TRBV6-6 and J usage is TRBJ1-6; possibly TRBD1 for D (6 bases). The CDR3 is CASRARTAYNSPLHF. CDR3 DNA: TGTGCCAGCAGAGCCCGGACAGCTTATAATTCACCCCTCCACTTT.